This T cell receptor beta chain stems from a study of early T cells in non-severe SARS-CoV-2 infection. About the research overall: Investigators sequenced bulk RNA drawn from unsorted whole blood, and chains remained unpaired.

Each cDNA molecule carried a unique molecular identifier. A single record per CDR3 protein comes from TCRdb applying MiXCR to the 5' RACE reads. The profile shows tens of thousands of distinct CDR3 sequences, around 13% of them singletons. The study, taken as a whole, reports: The VDJdb matching leaned toward anti-spike CD8 responses and overlooked private and CD4 specificities.

This clonotype has a handful of counts. Antigen specificity is unknown. V dropped 4 bases and J dropped 0 bases, with 16 bases sitting between them. The CDR3 is 16 amino acids. Germline lookup yields CDR1 GTSNPN and CDR2 SVGIG (reference sequence). This sequence joins TRBV30 and TRBJ2-1; D may be TRBD2 (8 bases). Sequenced sample: whole blood. The receptor comes from an adult who was a healthcare worker with PCR-confirmed SARS-CoV-2 infection or an uninfected control (not recorded which). CDR3 bases: TGTGCCTGGACTCATAGCGGGACAGCCTCCTACAATGAGCAGTTCTTC. As protein: CAWTHSGTASYNEQFF.